This T cell receptor (beta chain) emerged from a study of T cells in localized non-small cell lung cancer. Broader study findings: Among blood samples, higher T cell density accompanied longer overall survival.

Repertoires were generated with immunoSEQ multiplex PCR, while TCRdb's copy carries only in-frame clones and drops some. This sample yields under 20,000 clones, of which around nine tenths are seen a single time; around 4% belongs to the top ten. The CDR3 length is 13 residues. Trimming pared 6 bases from V and 4 bases from J, leaving 12 bases between. CDR1 and CDR2 from the germline V gene are SGHRS and YFSETQ. In regard to this clone: The antigen is unknown.

This clonotype originated in a male donor aged 60 or over with stage I squamous cell lung carcinoma. The rearrangement uses TRBV5-1 and TRBJ2-3; either TRBD1 or TRBD2 may supply D (5 bases each). The material sequenced was peripheral blood, taken before any cancer treatment. CDR3: CASTHGGPDTQYF. CDR3 DNA sequence: TGCGCCAGCACGCATGGGGGTCCAGATACGCAGTATTTT.